The rows below give T cell receptor beta chains drawn from one sample of a study of blood T cell repertoires in COVID-19. Assay used: immunoSEQ multiplex PCR; TCRdb lists only in-frame clones, some missing. The sample carries 210,000 or so clones, about 82% recorded once. The sample was peripheral blood. The receptors derive from a middle-aged man with COVID-19, enrolled during active disease. The CDR3 runs from the conserved cysteine through the conserved F or W. A D gene is named only where the DNA matches it firmly. Size tells how often a clone was seen (once, few, many) or the class of an expanded clone, and some rows leave it out.

size: -; J: TRBJ2-3; V: TRBV9; D: -; CDR3: CASSSRTSTDTQYF; DNA: TGTGCCAGCAGCTCCAGGACTAGCACAGATACGCAGTATTTT
size: -; J: TRBJ1-5; V: TRBV19; D: -; CDR3: CASSNQVQPQHF; DNA: TGTGCCAGTAGTAATCAGGTGCAGCCCCAGCATTTT
size: -; J: TRBJ2-5; V: TRBV19; D: TRBD1; CDR3: CASSLGQGHQETQYF; DNA: TGTGCCAGTAGCCTAGGACAGGGCCACCAAGAGACCCAGTACTTC
size: -; J: TRBJ1-2; V: TRBV12-3/TRBV12-4; D: -; CDR3: CASSSTGNYGYTF; DNA: TGTGCCAGCAGCTCTACAGGGAACTATGGCTACACCTTC
size: -; J: TRBJ2-1; V: TRBV2; D: -; CDR3: CASVVYNEQFF; DNA: TGTGCCAGCGTCGTGTACAATGAGCAGTTCTTC
size: few; J: TRBJ1-1; V: TRBV7-8; D: -; CDR3: CASRLVGLQDTEAFF; DNA: TGTGCCAGCAGGTTAGTCGGTTTACAGGACACTGAAGCTTTCTTT
size: once; J: TRBJ2-1; V: TRBV6-2/TRBV6-3; D: -; CDR3: CASSYPGNYEQFF; DNA: TGTGCCAGCAGTTACCCAGGGAATTATGAGCAGTTCTTC
size: -; J: TRBJ1-4; V: TRBV4-2; D: -; CDR3: CASSQSLGEGINEKLFF; DNA: TGTGCCAGCAGCCAAAGTTTGGGGGAGGGAATTAATGAAAAACTGTTTTTT
size: -; J: TRBJ2-2; V: TRBV6-5; D: -; CDR3: CASEGKNTGELFF; DNA: TGTGCCAGCGAGGGAAAAAACACCGGGGAGCTGTTTTTT
size: -; J: TRBJ1-5; V: TRBV30; D: -; CDR3: CAWSVLYSNQPQHF; DNA: TGTGCCTGGAGTGTACTTTATAGCAATCAGCCCCAGCATTTT
size: -; J: TRBJ2-1; V: TRBV13; D: -; CDR3: CASREGFNEQFF; DNA: TGTGCCAGCAGGGAGGGGTTTAATGAGCAGTTCTTC
size: -; J: TRBJ1-2; V: TRBV19; D: TRBD1; CDR3: CASTFRTGGDGYTF; DNA: TGTGCCAGTACCTTTCGGACAGGGGGCGACGGCTACACCTTC
size: -; J: TRBJ1-5; V: TRBV29-1; D: TRBD1; CDR3: CSVATDRERLQHF; DNA: TGCAGCGTTGCCACTGACAGGGAGAGGCTCCAGCATTTT
size: -; J: TRBJ1-6; V: TRBV5-1; D: -; CDR3: CASATGVNSPLHF; DNA: TGCGCCAGCGCGACGGGAGTTAATTCACCCCTCCACTTT
size: -; J: TRBJ2-1; V: TRBV3-1/TRBV3-2; D: -; CDR3: CASSQLAPNRQFF; DNA: TGTGCCAGCAGCCAACTAGCGCCCAATCGACAGTTCTTC
size: -; J: TRBJ1-2; V: TRBV2; D: -; CDR3: CASSATGYGYTF; DNA: TGTGCCAGCAGTGCAACGGGCTATGGCTACACCTTC
size: once; J: TRBJ1-3; V: TRBV4-2; D: -; CDR3: CASSLRGTDSGNTIYF; DNA: TGTGCCAGCAGCCTAAGGGGAACCGACTCTGGAAACACCATATATTTT
size: -; J: TRBJ2-2; V: TRBV4-3; D: TRBD1; CDR3: CASSQGDRVYTGELFF; DNA: TGCGCCAGCAGCCAAGGGGACAGGGTTTATACCGGGGAGCTGTTTTTT
size: once; J: TRBJ1-5; V: TRBV30; D: TRBD1; CDR3: CAWSVGQGGQPQHF; DNA: TGTGCCTGGAGTGTAGGACAGGGTGGTCAGCCCCAGCATTTT
size: -; J: TRBJ2-7; V: TRBV18; D: -; CDR3: CASSPEKGGYEQYF; DNA: TGTGCCAGCTCACCAGAAAAAGGAGGTTACGAGCAGTACTTC
size: -; J: TRBJ2-7; V: TRBV18; D: -; CDR3: CASSPWGQNEQYF; DNA: TGTGCCAGCTCACCGTGGGGGCAGAACGAGCAGTACTTC
size: once; J: TRBJ2-2; V: TRBV4-1; D: TRBD1; CDR3: CASSPGQDNTGELFF; DNA: TGCGCCAGCAGCCCAGGACAGGACAACACCGGGGAGCTGTTTTTT
size: few; J: TRBJ1-4; V: TRBV7-9; D: TRBD1; CDR3: CASSPGQGATNEKLFF; DNA: TGTGCCAGCAGCCCGGGACAGGGGGCTACTAATGAAAAACTGTTTTTT
size: -; J: TRBJ1-2; V: TRBV3-1/TRBV3-2; D: -; CDR3: CASSQPRGGYTF; DNA: TGTGCCAGCAGCCAACCAAGGGGAGGCTACACCTTC
size: -; J: TRBJ2-5; V: TRBV5-1; D: TRBD1; CDR3: CASSLERGRLETQYF; DNA: TGCGCCAGCAGCTTGGAGAGGGGGCGGTTGGAGACCCAGTACTTC
size: -; J: TRBJ2-7; V: TRBV11-3; D: TRBD1; CDR3: CASSLERGDRETLSRNF; DNA: TGTGCCAGCAGCTTGGAAAGGGGGGACAGGGAGACCCTATCCAGGAACTTC
size: -; J: TRBJ1-1; V: TRBV5-5; D: -; CDR3: CASSLRAGDEAFF; DNA: TGTGCCAGCAGCTTGCGGGCAGGGGATGAAGCTTTCTTT
size: -; J: TRBJ2-1; V: TRBV4-1; D: -; CDR3: CASRDPMRGPNNEQFF; DNA: TGCGCCAGCAGAGACCCCATGCGGGGGCCTAACAATGAGCAGTTCTTC
size: once; J: TRBJ1-2; V: TRBV9; D: TRBD1; CDR3: CASSVSTGGRGYTF; DNA: TGTGCCAGCAGCGTCTCTACAGGGGGCCGGGGCTACACCTTC
size: -; J: TRBJ1-2; V: TRBV30; D: -; CDR3: CAWSYRNRYGYTF; DNA: TGTGCCTGGAGTTACAGGAATCGCTATGGCTACACCTTC
size: -; J: TRBJ2-3; V: TRBV13; D: -; CDR3: CASSLGPTQYF; DNA: TGTGCCAGCAGCTTGGGGCCTACGCAGTATTTT
size: once; J: TRBJ2-3; V: TRBV18; D: TRBD1; CDR3: CASSPQTGTTDTQYF; DNA: TGTGCCAGCTCACCTCAGACAGGGACCACAGATACGCAGTATTTT
size: -; J: TRBJ2-1; V: TRBV7-8; D: TRBD2; CDR3: CASTPNLAGNNEQFF; DNA: TGTGCCAGCACCCCTAATTTAGCGGGGAACAATGAGCAGTTCTTC
size: -; J: TRBJ1-2; V: TRBV4-1; D: -; CDR3: CASSQDQEFYGYTF; DNA: TGCGCCAGCAGCCAAGATCAGGAATTCTATGGCTACACCTTC
size: few; J: TRBJ1-2; V: TRBV6-1; D: TRBD1; CDR3: CASSEDPRGSAYTF; DNA: TGTGCCAGCAGTGAAGACCCCAGGGGGAGTGCCTACACCTTC
size: -; J: TRBJ1-6; V: TRBV19; D: TRBD1; CDR3: CASSMGRFGTGGRNSPLHF; DNA: TGTGCCAGTAGTATGGGGCGATTCGGGACAGGGGGCCGGAATTCACCCCTCCACTTT
size: once; J: TRBJ2-6; V: TRBV19; D: -; CDR3: CASSMGTGGAGANVLTF; DNA: TGTGCCAGTAGTATGGGCACAGGCGGGGCTGGGGCCAACGTCCTGACTTTC
size: -; J: TRBJ2-1; V: TRBV4-1; D: TRBD2; CDR3: CASSPGGAFGNEQFF; DNA: TGCGCCAGCAGCCCCGGGGGGGCATTCGGGAATGAGCAGTTCTTC
size: once; J: TRBJ2-7; V: TRBV7-8; D: -; CDR3: CASSLELLYEQYF; DNA: TGTGCCAGCAGCTTAGAACTCCTCTACGAGCAGTACTTC
size: -; J: TRBJ2-4; V: TRBV7-8; D: TRBD2; CDR3: CASSLVGGGAVSKNIQYF; DNA: TGTGCCAGCAGCTTAGTTGGCGGGGGGGCTGTATCCAAAAACATTCAGTACTTC
size: -; J: TRBJ2-7; V: TRBV30; D: TRBD1; CDR3: CAWSARGEQYF; DNA: TGTGCCTGGAGTGCCAGGGGGGAGCAGTACTTC
size: -; J: TRBJ1-2; V: TRBV6-5; D: -; CDR3: CASSSTARGYGYTF; DNA: TGTGCCAGCAGTTCGACAGCCAGAGGCTATGGCTACACCTTC
size: -; J: TRBJ2-1; V: TRBV5-1; D: -; CDR3: CASSTGLYNEQFF; DNA: TGCGCCAGCAGCACTGGACTCTACAATGAGCAGTTCTTC
size: -; J: TRBJ1-6; V: TRBV27; D: TRBD1; CDR3: CASSLSRSGQGEVNSPLHF; DNA: TGTGCCAGCAGTTTATCGAGGTCGGGACAGGGGGAAGTCAATTCACCCCTCCACTTT
size: -; J: TRBJ2-3; V: TRBV7-8; D: TRBD2; CDR3: CASSFGLEIDTQYF; DNA: TGTGCCAGCAGCTTCGGACTAGAGATCGATACGCAGTATTTT